This entry describes one T cell receptor (beta chain). Its antigen is currently not known. It has no much larger one-base neighbor in the sample; base qualities were not kept. The immunoSEQ Assay was the method used to sequence TCRbeta CDR3 regions. After extraction, genomic DNA underwent amplification by bias-controlled multiplex PCR, followed by high-throughput sequencing. In the source study's methods: Collapsing and filtering of sequences were performed to quantify the absolute abundance of each unique TCRbeta CDR3 region. T cell fraction was estimated by normalizing TCRbeta template counts to usable DNA, which was measured by amplifying reference genes present in all nucleated cells. Repertoire TCRs were annotated as SARS-CoV-2-specific when V gene, CDR3 amino acid sequence and J gene were exactly matched to a known reactive TCR set. MIRA supplied the reference SARS-CoV-2 TCR set, which was filtered for enrichment in COVID-19-positive ImmuneCODE repertoires so that public or cross-reactive TCRs were removed. Using the MIRA antigens, annotated TCRs were further analysed by specific ORF or by position within an ORF. Breadth was defined as the number of annotated unique rearrangements divided by the total number of unique productive rearrangements, and depth was defined as the summed frequency of the annotated unique rearrangements. Two-sided Wilcoxon rank-sum tests were used to compare TCR breadth between groups. TCRdb's version of the immuneACCESS table is confined to in-frame rearrangements and falls short of the full clone set. An unresolved V gene accounts for under half of the shortfall where checked; the remainder is of unknown origin. The V and J calls and clone size are taken from that table; D and trimming were inferred from the DNA. This sample lists about 680,000 clones; around 89% were detected once. The ten most abundant clones make up approximately 1.5% of the sample.

This record comes from a study of Ad26.COV2.S vaccination and SARS-CoV-2 variants (TCRdb year 2021). A note on the overall study: Vaccine-arm donors were drawn from COV1001, a multicentre, randomized, double-blind, placebo-controlled phase I-IIa trial of Ad26.COV2.S in healthy adults. Participants in the trial were split at random into five groups of five each, receiving low-dose or high-dose Ad26.COV2.S once or twice, or else placebo on both occasions. Sequencing of the TCRbeta repertoire served to evaluate the specificity and breadth of SARS-CoV-2-reactive T cell receptors following Ad26.COV2.S vaccination. Ad26.COV2.S was administered intramuscularly at 5 x 10^10 or 1 x 10^11 viral particles, either as a single shot or as two shots given 56 days apart. Blinding of investigators to trial group allocation was maintained during experiments and outcome assessment. The TCR-sequenced set comprised approximately 30 samples: around 20 Ad26.COV2.S vaccine recipients, 5 placebo recipients and 8 SARS-CoV-2 convalescent individuals.

Study-wide findings and limitations: After vaccination, spike-specific CD8+ and CD4+ T cell responses were reported to show substantial breadth. The authors noted that the TCR breadth and depth analyses may have underestimated total T cell responses. The study was not powered to compare responses between vaccine doses or regimens. Spike-specific TCR breadth was higher in Ad26.COV2.S recipients than in placebo recipients (P = 0.0014). Vaccine and placebo recipients had similar non-spike TCR breadth, a finding consistent with the vaccine containing only spike.

From its cysteine to its phenylalanine, the CDR3 spans 13 amino acids. Only CDR3 DNA is held: 39 bases, read in frame from base 1. CDR1 and CDR2, looked up from the germline V gene, are SGDLS and YYNGEE. Deletion took 3 bases off V and 4 bases off J, with a span of 10 bases between the germline ends. The treatment or condition label for this specimen denotes: roughly 19 received Ad26.COV2.S at low or high dose, single or two shots; about 5 received placebo; per-sample allocation not given. Repertoires of vaccine and placebo recipients were sequenced from samples collected on day 63 after the first injection. Cohort 1b enrolled around 24 adults aged 18-55 years at a single site in Boston, USA, between 29 July and 7 August 2020. Ad26.COV2.S was a replication-incompetent adenovirus type 26 vector that expressed a prefusion-stabilized SARS-CoV-2 spike protein derived from the original Wuhan strain.

Material: peripheral blood, obtained in a trial of Ad26.COV2.S vaccine versus placebo. The sequence came from a person between 18 and 59 years old who received the Ad26.COV2.S COVID-19 vaccine or a placebo. The sequence links TRBV9 to TRBJ1-2; the D gene is possibly TRBD1, with 5 bases matching. The DNA sequence is given as TGTGCCAGCAGCGCCGGGACGGTCTATGGCTACACCTTC. Translated, it gives CASSAGTVYGYTF.